The text below deals with one TCR beta chain. It lacks a known antigen. No base quality information exists; no much larger clone differs at one position. This sample was included in a study of technical replicates of blood from a few donors (dated by TCRdb to 2017 to 2019). Libraries were built with the immunoSEQ multiplex PCR assay. TCRdb retrieved this table from immuneACCESS and kept in-frame rearrangements only. Not all clones are present; in checked studies, unresolved V genes account for under half, and no reason is known for the remainder. The sample includes 65,000 to 80,000 clones, with around 94% observed a single time. The ten largest clones capture about 0.36% of the sample. The receptor's source is a human donor in good health. Sample: T cells isolated from PBMCs.

The CDR3 corresponds to CASSLSLYNEQFF. The nucleotides read TGTGCCAGCAGCTTATCTCTATACAATGAGCAGTTCTTC. Here the chain combines TRBV7-3 and TRBJ2-1; a confident D gene designation cannot be given. The germline V gene sets CDR1 to SGHTA and CDR2 to FQGTGA. V was cut back by 2 bases and J by 4 bases, leaving a gap of 6 bases between them. The CDR3 runs 13 residues from the cysteine to the phenylalanine. This entry keeps only the CDR3 DNA: 39 bases, framed from base 1.